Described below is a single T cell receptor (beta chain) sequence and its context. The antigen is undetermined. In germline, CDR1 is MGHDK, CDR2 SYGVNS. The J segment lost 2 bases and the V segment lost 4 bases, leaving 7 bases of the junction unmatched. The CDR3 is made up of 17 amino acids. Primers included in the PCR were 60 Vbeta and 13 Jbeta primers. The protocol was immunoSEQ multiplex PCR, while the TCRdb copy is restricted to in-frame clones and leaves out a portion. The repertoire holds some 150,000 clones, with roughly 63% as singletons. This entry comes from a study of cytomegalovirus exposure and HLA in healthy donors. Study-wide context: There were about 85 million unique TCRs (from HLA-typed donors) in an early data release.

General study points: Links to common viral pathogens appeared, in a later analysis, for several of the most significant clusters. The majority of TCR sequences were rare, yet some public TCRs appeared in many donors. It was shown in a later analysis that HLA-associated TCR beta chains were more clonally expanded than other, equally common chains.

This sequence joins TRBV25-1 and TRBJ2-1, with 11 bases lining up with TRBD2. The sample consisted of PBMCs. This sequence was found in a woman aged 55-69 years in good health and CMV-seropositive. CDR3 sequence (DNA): TGTGCCAGCAGTGGGACTAGCGGGTCTCGGGCCTACAATGAGCAGTTCTTC. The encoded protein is CASSGTSGSRAYNEQFF.